The clone carrying this TCR beta chain was detected ten times or more. This entry comes from a study of T-cell reconstitution after alpha-beta-depleted transplantation in children. A TCRbeta library incorporating unique molecular identifiers was prepared. TCRdb independently ran MiXCR on the PCR reads; one entry per CDR3 protein. The repertoire holds 450,000 to 500,000 distinct CDR3 sequences, with under 15% as singletons. The germline V gene has CDR1 SGHRS and CDR2 YFSETQ. The V and J ends lost 1 base and 2 bases, in that order; junction bases with no gene match: 7. This CDR3 is built from 16 residues.

Sequencing was performed on PBMCs from the stem cell graft donor, taken from the stem cell graft. This sequence joins TRBV5-1 and TRBJ1-2; TRBD1 agrees at 8 bases. The receptor comes from a human donor who donated a stem cell graft to a child with combined immunodeficiency. The CDR3 region has the DNA TGCGCCAGCAGCTTGCCTATCCGGACAGGGAACTATGGCTACACCTTC. It codes for CASSLPIRTGNYGYTF.